These 14 T cell receptor beta chains share one sample of origin, sequenced in a study of beta chain features in type 1 diabetes. Antigens of these TCRs are unknown. Whole-study results and caveats: There was a moderate but significant shortening of TCRB CDR3s in all four CD4+ subsets of Type 1 diabetes patients.

cDNA synthesis used the whole RNA isolate, giving expressed TCRB sequences. Measured with immunoSEQ multiplex PCR; TCRdb has only the in-frame clones, and not every one. The sample contains about 650,000 clones, around 12% of which appear only once. The sequencing input was naive CD4+ T cells from blood. The receptors come from a man aged 25-45 years with type 1 diabetes.

This clone was recorded a few times. V is TRBV6-1 and J is TRBJ1-1; D uncertain. The CDR3 consists of 10 residues. With 2 bases removed from V and 10 bases from J, the gap between germline ends came to 5 bases. The germline gives CDR1 MNHNS, CDR2 SASEGT. CDR3 coding DNA: TGTGCCAGCAGTGAAAGAGGAGCTTTCTTT. Translated: CASSERGAFF.

This clone turned up a few times. The gene calls are TRBV7-9 and TRBJ2-5, with D possibly matching TRBD2 (6 bases). CDR3 length: 15 residues. Trimming removed 4 bases from V and 5 bases from J, with 17 bases in between. Germline V CDR1 and CDR2: SEHNR, FQNEAQ (reference sequence). CDR3 residues: CASSSGLLPPETQYF. Here the CDR3 DNA reads TGTGCCAGCAGCTCGGGACTGCTACCTCCGGAGACCCAGTACTTC.

The chain carries TRBV6-6 and TRBJ2-7; no reliable D call. V shed 4 bases and J shed 0 bases, with 13 bases lying between them. Germline V gene lookup returns CDR1 MNHNY and CDR2 SVGAGI (reference sequence). The CDR3 is 15 residues long. The CDR3 DNA reads TGTGCCAGCAGTTTCACTGGGGAAAGCTCCTACGAGCAGTACTTC. It codes for CASSFTGESSYEQYF.

The rearrangement joins TRBV5-1 to TRBJ2-7; 7 positions agree with TRBD1. V was pared by 2 bases and J by 2 bases, with 1 base of the junction left unmatched. The CDR3 is 13 residues long. Germline V gene data show CDR1 as SGHRS and CDR2 as YFSETQ. CDR3: CASSFGQAYEQYF. As DNA, the CDR3 is TGCGCCAGCAGCTTTGGACAGGCCTACGAGCAGTACTTC.

The chain recombines TRBV14 with TRBJ2-1, with D possibly matching TRBD2 (6 bases). Germline CDR1 and CDR2: SGHDN and FVKESK. The V gene lost 2 bases and the J gene lost 7 bases, with 12 bases spanning the gap. The CDR3 is 14 amino acids. The chain's CDR3 is CASSQRDSWNEQFF. The DNA of the CDR3 is TGTGCCAGCAGCCAAAGGGACTCGTGGAATGAGCAGTTCTTC.

Only a few counts were recorded for this clone. The V gene is TRBV5-1, the J gene TRBJ2-6, with D tentatively TRBD1 (6 bases). The ends were cut back, 2 bases at V and 13 bases at J, with 13 bases in the middle. The CDR3 length is 13 residues. The germline V gene has CDR1 SGHRS and CDR2 YFSETQ. The DNA of the CDR3 is TGCGCCAGCAGCTTACAGGGTTCACAGGTCCTGACTTTC. It codes for CASSLQGSQVLTF.

This sequence joins TRBV4-3 and TRBJ1-2; TRBD1 aligns across 7 bases. This CDR3 has 17 amino acids. J was trimmed by 6 bases and V by 1 base; bases with no gene match: 14. Germline assignment: CDR1 LGHNA and CDR2 YSLEER. This CDR3 reads CASSQGVTGQIHDGYTF. The CDR3 DNA follows: TGCGCCAGCAGCCAAGGAGTCACGGGACAGATTCACGATGGCTACACCTTC.

The chain joins TRBV10-3 to TRBJ2-7; D might be TRBD1 (6 bases). The ends were cut back, 3 bases at V and 3 bases at J, with 18 bases in the middle. The CDR3 is 16 residues long. In germline, CDR1 is ENHRY, CDR2 SYGVKD. For the CDR3, the DNA is TGTGCCATCAGTGAAAGAACTGGACAGCTCAACTACGAGCAGTACTTC. Translation gives CAISERTGQLNYEQYF.

The chain links TRBV7-2 to TRBJ2-7, with a weak D call TRBD2 (6 bases). CDR1 and CDR2 (germline): SGHTA, FQGNSA. The ends were cut back, 1 base at V and 5 bases at J, with 12 bases in the middle. This CDR3 region has 14 residues. The DNA for the CDR3 is TGTGCCAGCAGCTTAGTGGAGGGGTGGAACGAGCAGTACTTC. Amino acid sequence: CASSLVEGWNEQYF. Using reference TRBV7-2 and TRBJ2-7 for the parts outside the CDR3, the full variable domain is GAGVSQSPSNKVTEKGKDVELRCDPISGHTALYWYRQSLGQGLEFLIYFQGNSAPDKSGLPSDRFSAERTGGSVSTLTIQRTQQEDSAVYLCASSLVEGWNEQYFGPGTRLTVT.

This clone was observed a single time. Other nucleotide sequences from this sample produce the same CDR3. V gene TRBV6-5 combines with J gene TRBJ1-5, with D possibly matching TRBD1 (6 bases). The CDR3 length is 13 residues. Germline V gives CDR1 MNHEY, CDR2 SVGAGI. Deletions cut 6 bases from V and 4 bases from J, with 10 bases between. Here the CDR3 reads CASRQGGNQPQHF. CDR3 sequence (DNA): TGTGCCAGCAGGCAAGGGGGGAATCAGCCCCAGCATTTT.

This clone was counted only a few times. The genes are TRBV7-9 and TRBJ2-7; D call uncertain. The V and J ends lost 4 bases and 0 bases respectively, with 19 bases between them. Germline V gene data show CDR1 as SEHNR and CDR2 as FQNEAQ (reference sequence). CDR3 length: 17 amino acids. The CDR3 protein is CASSSDLLASSSYEQYF. The DNA of the CDR3 is TGTGCCAGCAGCTCGGACCTCCTTGCTTCGAGCTCCTACGAGCAGTACTTC.

The chain is built from TRBV4-3 and TRBJ2-5; TRBD2 might be the D (6 bases). Germline V CDR1 and CDR2: LGHNA, YSLEER. V gave up 4 bases and J gave up 4 bases, with 16 bases separating them. The CDR3 totals 15 residues. The DNA for the CDR3 is TGCGCCAGCAGCCCAGGAGGGGCAGGGAGAGAGACCCAGTACTTC. Amino acid sequence: CASSPGGAGRETQYF.

Only a few counts were recorded for this clone. Its ends do not fully match the called genes, so a read error is possible. The chain recombines TRBV7-2 with TRBJ2-7; 9 bases align to TRBD1. The length of the CDR3 is 14 residues. The germline V gene encodes CDR1 SGHTA and CDR2 FQGNSA. Here the CDR3 reads CASSFDTGTGMTEF. CDR3 DNA sequence: TGTGCCAGCAGCTTCGATACCGGGACAGGGATGACGGAGTTC.

A few counts support this clone. The rearrangement joins TRBV23-1 to TRBJ1-5; D gene unclear. TRBV23-1 is marked as an open reading frame, function uncertain. Trimming removed 0 bases at V and 2 bases at J, with 20 bases between. This CDR3 is 19 amino acids long. This chain's CDR3 is CASSQSQFGGDLCNQPQHF. The CDR3 DNA is TGCGCCAGCAGTCAATCCCAATTCGGCGGGGATCTTTGCAATCAGCCCCAGCATTTT.